This T cell receptor beta chain was recorded in a study of blood T cell repertoires in COVID-19. Looking at the study overall: The study drew acute and convalescent COVID-19 samples from the United States, Italy and Spain.

Per the study methods: Amplified reference gene primers provided the basis for estimating nucleated cell counts. The method was immunoSEQ multiplex PCR; TCRdb's version includes in-frame clones alone and lacks a portion of them. V and J calls and clone size are given by that table; D and trimming were obtained from the DNA. The table includes roughly 30,000 clones, approximately 90% detected once. V lost 4 bases, J lost 4 bases, and 7 bases stayed unmatched. Germline lookup yields CDR1 LGHNA and CDR2 YNFKEQ. The CDR3 loop spans 15 amino acids. The source is a human donor in a cohort sampled during active COVID-19. Sequenced material: peripheral blood. The rearrangement joins TRBV4-2 to TRBJ2-3; 8 bases align to TRBD2. The CDR3 DNA follows: TGTGCCAGCAGCCCGGGACTAGGAGGATCAGATACGCAGTATTTT. Protein sequence: CASSPGLGGSDTQYF.